This TCR beta chain derives from a study of T cells in tumors after PD-1 blockade. Turning to the study itself: Treatment was either pembrolizumab 200 mg every 3 weeks or cemiplimab 350 mg every 2 weeks.

Profiled with immunoSEQ multiplex PCR; TCRdb holds only in-frame clones, not every one. The sample comprises around 50,000 clones, approximately 80% of which are singletons, and about 9% rests with the top ten. Concerning this clone: The antigen is unknown.

Study-level points and caveats: Blood contained about 43% of the tumor's TCR clonotypes.

This specimen consisted of PBMCs, obtained before anti-PD-1 therapy. This clonotype was obtained from a human donor with advanced basal cell or squamous cell carcinoma (not recorded which).

The CDR3 nucleotides are TGTGCCACCAGCAGAGGAGGGACCCAATCCTACAATGAGCAGTTCTTC. Translating it yields CATSRGGTQSYNEQFF. The chain combines TRBV15 with TRBJ2-1; D may match TRBD1 or TRBD2 (5 bases each). The CDR3 runs to 16 residues. V was shortened by 1 base and J by 1 base, with 11 bases between the two germline ends. Germline V gene sequence: CDR1 LNHNV, CDR2 YYDKDF (reference sequence).